This T cell receptor (beta chain) appears in the sequencing data of a study of blood T cells in healthy people across ages. Across the study: When template switching was applied, about one barcoded beta molecule was captured per two T cells.

Note on this clonotype: Its matching antigen is unknown.

The donors, healthy Caucasians from Russia, were aged roughly 6 to 95. Regarding the study as a whole: PBMCs went unsorted, and a conclusive naive versus antigen-experienced comparison was therefore prevented.

Germline loops: CDR1 LGHDT, CDR2 YNNKEL (reference sequence). Trimming pared 1 base from V and 7 bases from J, leaving 14 bases between. The CDR3 runs 15 residues. The second PCR ran about 6 to 12 cycles with a sample-barcoded 5' primer and J-beta primers. TCRdb reprocessed the 5' RACE reads with MiXCR, giving one entry per CDR3 protein. The sample has roughly 1.7 million distinct CDR3 sequences, 30% to 40% seen once. This chain links TRBV3-1 with TRBJ2-1, with TRBD2 as a possible D gene (7 bases). The sequence was obtained from a woman younger than 45 in good health. Material for sequencing was blood. The chain's CDR3 is CASSQVRRGGNEQFF. CDR3 DNA sequence: TGTGCCAGCAGCCAAGTTAGGAGGGGGGGAAATGAGCAGTTCTTC.